This TCR beta chain appears in the sequencing data of a study of technical replicates of blood from a few donors. The trim removed 2 bases at V and 4 bases at J, leaving 4 bases unmatched. CDR3 length: 15 residues. The germline gives CDR1 SGDLS, CDR2 YYNGEE. Data came from immunoSEQ multiplex PCR; TCRdb stores just in-frame clones and leaves some out. The sample records some 90,000 clones, roughly 95% being singletons. This clonotype originated in a human donor in good health. Sequenced material: T cells isolated from PBMCs. The V gene is TRBV9, the J gene TRBJ1-3; 9 nucleotides align to TRBD1. The CDR3 reads CASSVGTGSGNTIYF. DNA of the CDR3: TGTGCCAGCAGCGTGGGGACAGGGTCAGGAAACACCATATATTTT. The variable domain in full, completed from reference TRBV9 and TRBJ1-3, reads DSGVTQTPKHLITATGQRVTLRCSPRSGDLSVYWYQQSLDQGLQFLIQYYNGEERAKGNILERFSAQQFPDLHSELNLSSLELGDSALYFCASSVGTGSGNTIYFGEGSWLTVV.